The 11 T cell receptor beta chains listed next were all sequenced from one sample in a study of patients and donors after allogeneic stem cell transplantation. TCRdb called the RT-PCR reads again in MiXCR, with one record for every CDR3 protein. The repertoire consists of around 17,000 distinct CDR3 sequences, with 27% occurring once and the leading ten covering 35% to 45%. The sequenced sample was blood, either unsorted or a sorted T cell fraction (not recorded which). Receptors originate from a human donor who was either an allogeneic HSCT recipient or a stem cell or donor lymphocyte infusion donor (not recorded which). It is not recorded whose cells these are; they may come from a transplant donor.

The rearrangement uses TRBV10-2 and TRBJ2-3; 7 bases are shared with TRBD1. The ends lost 4 bases at V and 0 bases at J; junction bases unmatched: 4. The CDR3 is 15 amino acids. Looked up from germline, CDR1 is WSHSY and CDR2 is SAAADI. The CDR3 sequence is CASSAPGQSTDTQYF. CDR3 coding DNA: TGCGCCAGCAGTGCCCCGGGACAGAGCACAGATACGCAGTATTTT.

The chain has TRBV29-1 and TRBJ2-7; a weak D match, TRBD1 (6 bases). Germline V gives CDR1 SQVTM, CDR2 ANQGSEA. The CDR3 has 13 amino acids. V lost 1 base and J lost 3, with 10 bases in between. The CDR3 loop is CSVEGGQFYEQYF. CDR3 nucleotide sequence: TGCAGCGTTGAAGGCGGACAGTTCTACGAGCAGTACTTC.

This clonotype is medium-sized within its sample. The chain employs TRBV6-1 and TRBJ1-1, with D possibly TRBD1 on 5 matching bases. Trimming left V 5 bases short and J 10 bases short, with 17 bases between. This CDR3 comprises 13 residues. CDR1 MNHNS and CDR2 SASEGT come from the germline V gene. The CDR3 nucleotides read TGTGCCAGCAGTCCCGCGGACACCTTAGGAGCTTTCTTT. Amino acid sequence: CASSPADTLGAFF.

This clonotype appeared a few times. The chain uses TRBV5-1 and TRBJ2-7, with 7 bases lining up with TRBD1. Germline V lookup: CDR1 SGHRS, CDR2 YFSETQ. The junction had 1 base not matched to a gene; V was cut back by 0 bases and J by 1 base. The CDR3 sequence is 14 residues long. DNA of the CDR3: TGCGCCAGCAGCTTGGGACAGGGTTCCTACGAGCAGTACTTC. Encoded protein: CASSLGQGSYEQYF. Based on the CDR3 plus reference TRBV5-1 and TRBJ2-7, the full variable domain is KAGVTQTPRYLIKTRGQQVTLSCSPISGHRSVSWYQQTPGQGLQFLFEYFSETQRNKGNFPGRFSGRQFSNSRSEMNVSTLELGDSALYLCASSLGQGSYEQYFGPGTRLTVT.

The CDR3 loop reads CASSLAPTGPYEQYF. In nucleotides, the CDR3 is TGCGCCAGCAGCTTGGCTCCGACAGGGCCCTACGAGCAGTACTTC. The chain links TRBV5-1 to TRBJ2-7; 7 bases are a match to TRBD1. The V segment lost 0 bases and the J segment 2 bases; nucleotides outside the gene matches: 5. The CDR3 contains 15 residues. Germline-derived CDR1 and CDR2 are SGHRS and YFSETQ.

This clonotype showed up just a few times. J is TRBJ2-1 and V is TRBV20-1, with D unclear. Trimming took off 0 bases at V and 7 bases at J, with 10 bases between the two ends. This CDR3 is built from 13 residues. Germline CDR1 is DFQATT and CDR2 is SNEGSKA (reference sequence). The CDR3 region has the DNA TGCAGTGCTAGAGATACCCCCGTGAATGAGCAGTTCTTC. Protein: CSARDTPVNEQFF.

This clonotype came up a few times. The rearrangement uses TRBV4-1 and TRBJ1-3; no definite D call. The V gene's germline CDR1 is MGHRA and CDR2 YSYEKL. This CDR3 comprises 11 residues. V was cut by 8 bases and J by 0 bases, with 2 bases left in between. CDR3: CASSSGNTIYF. The CDR3, as DNA: TGCGCCAGCTCCTCTGGAAACACCATATATTTT.

The V call is TRBV6-2 or TRBV6-3, the J call TRBJ2-7; 10 positions agree with TRBD1. Germline CDR1 is MNHEY and CDR2 is SVGEGT. The CDR3 runs 16 residues. V dropped 2 bases and J dropped 4; count of bases not matched to a gene: 8. CDR3 sequence: CASSYPPTGGGYEQYF. As DNA, the CDR3 is TGTGCCAGCAGTTACCCGCCGACAGGGGGCGGTTACGAGCAGTACTTC.

This clonotype turned up a few times. The chain links TRBV6-5 to TRBJ1-2, with D perhaps TRBD1 (5 bases). The CDR3 is 14 amino acids. V dropped 6 bases and J dropped 10 bases, with 21 bases sitting between them. CDR1 is MNHEY, CDR2 SVGAGI, per germline. The CDR3 loop is CASRTPGRQWDYTF. CDR3 bases: TGTGCCAGCAGGACTCCGGGACGGCAGTGGGACTACACCTTC.

The gene calls are TRBV7-3 and TRBJ1-5; 12 bases fit TRBD1. Germline V gene sequence: CDR1 SGHTA, CDR2 FQGTGA. J was trimmed by 7 bases and V by 1 base; bases with no gene match: 5. The CDR3 contains 16 residues. CDR3 protein: CASSLKGQGARQPQHF. DNA of the CDR3: TGTGCCAGCAGCTTAAAGGGACAGGGGGCAAGGCAGCCCCAGCATTTT.

The V call is TRBV6-1, the J call TRBJ2-3, with D perhaps matching TRBD1 (5 bases). V lost 0 bases to trimming and J lost 12 bases, with 16 bases between them. The length of the CDR3 is 14 residues. The germline V gene has CDR1 MNHNS and CDR2 SASEGT. CDR3 DNA sequence: TGTGCCAGCAGTGAAGCGCTTCGACAGTCGGCTCAGTATTTT. Its translation: CASSEALRQSAQYF.